This T cell receptor (beta chain) was recovered during a study of blood T cell repertoires in COVID-19. Study-level background: COVID-19 samples from acute and convalescent phases originated in the United States, Italy and Spain.

In the original workflow: From reference gene primer amplification, estimates of nucleated cell counts were derived. Profiled with immunoSEQ multiplex PCR; TCRdb holds only in-frame clones, not every one. V and J calls and clone size are copied from that table; D and trimming were computed from the DNA. Of 200,000 to 250,000 clones listed, 80% to 85% were seen once; the top ten hold approximately 5.2%. While infection was still active, Seattle patients were enrolled and then followed longitudinally. Germline V gene lookup returns CDR1 MDHEN and CDR2 SYDVKM. The CDR3 extends over 14 amino acids. V was cut by 1 base and J by 2 bases, with 9 bases left in between. Concerning this clone itself: Within the sample, other DNA sequences also encode this same CDR3.

The V call is TRBV28, the J call TRBJ2-7; no reliable D call. This clonotype was obtained from a woman in her 70s with COVID-19, enrolled during active disease. The sequenced material came from peripheral blood. The CDR3 nucleotides are TGTGCCAGCAGTTTATCTCCCGGTACCTACGAGCAGTACTTC. Translation: CASSLSPGTYEQYF. The full variable domain, its missing parts supplied by reference TRBV28 and TRBJ2-7, is DVKVTQSSRYLVKRTGEKVFLECVQDMDHENMFWYRQDPGLGLRLIYFSYDVKMKEKGDIPEGYSVSREKKERFSLILESASTNQTSMYLCASSLSPGTYEQYFGPGTRLTVT.